Following are 17 T cell receptor beta chains from one sample sequenced in a study of CD8+CD57+ T cells in acquired aplastic anemia. Researchers used genomic DNA as the template to profile TCR beta VDJ and CDR3. TCRdb re-analysed the reads in MiXCR, keeping a single row per CDR3 protein. The table has roughly 250,000 distinct CDR3 sequences, 40% to 50% seen once. CD8+CD57+ cell expansion, shown by flow cytometry, had occurred in the patients selected for sequencing. Source material: sorted CD4+, CD8+, or CD8+CD57+ T cells (not recorded which) from PBMCs. The receptors here all came from a human donor with aplastic anemia.

This clonotype was found many times. V is TRBV24-1 and J is TRBJ2-5; maybe TRBD1 (8 bases). Looked up from germline, CDR1 is KGHDR and CDR2 is SFDVKD. V lost 10 bases and J 4 bases, leaving 21 bases between the germline ends. CDR3 length: 15 residues. In DNA form, the CDR3 reads TGTGCCACGGGTACTAGGACAGGGAGGGGAGAGACCCAGTACTTC. This translates into CATGTRTGRGETQYF.

Only a few counts were recorded for this clonotype. The rearrangement joins TRBV3-1 to TRBJ2-1, with unresolved D. Trimming pared 0 bases from V and 8 bases from J, leaving 5 bases between. Germline loops: CDR1 LGHDT, CDR2 YNNKEL (reference sequence). The CDR3 consists of 12 residues. The DNA of the CDR3 is TGTGCCAGCAGCCAAGATTGGTATGAGCAGTTCTTC. It codes for CASSQDWYEQFF.

The table lists this clonotype with a count of one. The chain carries TRBV15 and TRBJ2-5, with a possible D match to TRBD2 (5 bases). Germline V gene data show CDR1 as LNHNV and CDR2 as YYDKDF (reference sequence). CDR3 length: 15 residues. Trimming shortened V by 1 base and J by 4 bases, and 13 bases separated the two germline ends. CDR3 region: CATSRAGEIGETQYF. The CDR3 nucleotides read TGTGCCACCAGCAGAGCTGGGGAGATCGGAGAGACCCAGTACTTC.

Notes on this clonotype: The conserved closing phenylalanine or tryptophan is absent in this CDR3, likely reflecting a read error. The chain has TRBV27 and TRBJ1-5, with TRBD1 identical over 7 bases. V shed 3 bases and J 6 bases; nucleotides not matched to a gene: 8. The CDR3 runs to 15 residues. Per the germline V gene, CDR1 is MNHEY and CDR2 is SMNVEV (reference sequence). The CDR3 region is CASSLGRGYGQPQHL. The CDR3 DNA reads TGTGCCAGCAGTTTGGGCAGGGGGTACGGTCAGCCCCAGCATCTT.

This rearrangement joins TRBV15 to TRBJ1-4; 10 bases align to TRBD1. The germline CDR1 and CDR2 sequences are LNHNV and YYDKDF (reference sequence). V dropped 3 bases and J dropped 0; count of bases not matched to a gene: 4. This CDR3 contains 17 residues. The CDR3 loop is CATSSGQGGTTNEKLFF. The CDR3 nucleotides read TGTGCCACCAGCAGTGGACAGGGGGGGACAACTAATGAAAAACTGTTTTTT.

The chain uses TRBV11-2 and TRBJ2-5, with D perhaps TRBD2 (6 bases). The V end was cut by 3 bases, the J end by 1 base, with 12 bases between. Germline CDR1 SGHAT, CDR2 FQNNGV. This CDR3 comprises 15 residues. This chain's CDR3 is CASSFRGNLQETQYF. For the CDR3, the DNA is TGTGCCAGCAGCTTCCGCGGGAACCTCCAAGAGACCCAGTACTTC.

The table lists this clonotype with many counts. The chain has TRBV12-3 or TRBV12-4 and TRBJ2-2, with TRBD2 as a possible D gene (5 bases). The V end was cut by 6 bases, the J end by 1 base, with 12 bases between. The CDR3 is 15 amino acids. The CDR3 region has the DNA TGTGCCAGCAGGGACTCTAACGTGAACACCGGGGAGCTGTTTTTT. Protein product: CASRDSNVNTGELFF.

This clonotype was recorded at least ten times. The chain recombines TRBV6-1 with TRBJ2-1, with 7 bases identical to TRBD1. V lost 1 base and J lost 4; bases outside the gene matches: 4. Per germline, CDR1 MNHNS and CDR2 SASEGT. The CDR3 extends over 15 amino acids. Here the CDR3 reads CASSEGDSPYNEQFF. As DNA, the CDR3 is TGTGCCAGCAGTGAAGGGGACAGCCCTTACAATGAGCAGTTCTTC.

This clonotype was picked up many times. The V call is TRBV7-8, the J call TRBJ2-1; TRBD1 might be the D (5 bases). The CDR3 has 14 amino acids. Germline V gene data show CDR1 as SGHVS and CDR2 as FQNEAQ. Deletions cut 7 bases from V and 0 bases from J, with 10 bases between. The CDR3 sequence: CASTVDSSYNEQFF. DNA of the CDR3: TGTGCCAGCACAGTCGACAGCTCCTACAATGAGCAGTTCTTC.

Notes on this clonotype: This CDR3 is missing its conserved last phenylalanine or tryptophan, likely due to a read error. The DNA is omitted, as the CDR3 cannot be located on it reliably, and the CDR3 follows TCRdb's listing. This rearrangement joins TRBV7-3 to TRBJ2-2; the table's D gene call, TRBD1, was not cross checked with the DNA. The CDR3 numbers 15 amino acids, ends counted. Germline V gene data show CDR1 as SGHTA and CDR2 as FQGTGA. CDR3 sequence: CASSLAGYEHRGAVV.

This clonotype was counted ten times or more. At one boundary the junction diverges from the germline segment, which might be a read error. The V call is TRBV25-1, the J call TRBJ1-2, with TRBD1 as a possible D gene (5 bases). In germline, CDR1 is MGHDK, CDR2 SYGVNS. The CDR3 is 18 amino acids. The CDR3 sequence is CVSSEPWVRGVRGNGYTF. The CDR3 DNA reads TGTGTCAGCAGTGAGCCCTGGGTTCGGGGCGTCCGAGGGAATGGCTACACCTTC.

The chain is built from TRBV29-1 and TRBJ1-5; 7 nucleotides line up with TRBD1. V shed 4 bases, J shed 1 base, and the junction held 4 bases outside the gene matches. CDR3 size: 14 residues. Germline CDR1 SQVTM, CDR2 ANQGSEA. The CDR3 bases are TGCAGCGTTGTTACAGGGGCAAGCAATCAGCCCCAGCATTTT. Protein sequence: CSVVTGASNQPQHF.

This clonotype was seen only a few times. V usage is TRBV7-9 and J usage is TRBJ1-5; a possible D gene is TRBD1 (5 bases). Between the trimmed V and J ends, which lost 1 base and 4 bases, there was a span of 11 bases. Germline V gives CDR1 SEHNR, CDR2 FQNEAQ (reference sequence). This CDR3 has 15 residues. The CDR3: CASSLVGQGNQPQHF. CDR3 DNA sequence: TGTGCCAGCAGCTTAGTGGGTCAGGGTAATCAGCCCCAGCATTTT.

On this clonotype: A much larger clone sits a single nucleotide away, making a read error possible. This sequence joins TRBV7-9 and TRBJ2-5; TRBD1 matches at 9 bases. This CDR3 comprises 14 residues. Per the germline V gene, CDR1 is SEHNR and CDR2 is FQNEAQ (reference sequence). CDR3 nucleotides: TGTGCCAGCAGCTCAACAGGGGGCGGAGAGGCCCAGTACTTC. It translates to CASSSTGGGEAQYF.

This sequence joins TRBV30 and TRBJ2-7; 8 positions match TRBD1. The CDR3 loop spans 14 amino acids. V shed 2 bases, J shed 7 bases, and the junction held 10 bases outside the gene matches. From germline, CDR1 is GTSNPN and CDR2 SVGIG (reference sequence). CDR3 amino acids: CAWSPRQGLWEQYF. As DNA, the CDR3 is TGTGCCTGGAGTCCACGACAGGGGCTATGGGAGCAGTACTTC. The full variable domain, its missing parts supplied by reference TRBV30 and TRBJ2-7, is SQTIHQWPATLVQPVGSPLSLECTVEGTSNPNLYWYRQAAGRGLQLLFYSVGIGQISSEVPQNLSASRPQDRQFILSSKKLLLSDSGFYLCAWSPRQGLWEQYFGPGTRLTVT.

The chain employs TRBV28 and TRBJ1-2; TRBD1 is a possible D gene (5 bases). The germline V gene encodes CDR1 MDHEN and CDR2 SYDVKM. V lost 8 bases and J 6 bases, leaving 16 bases between the germline ends. The CDR3 has 13 amino acids. CDR3 in amino acids: CASSEQGVNGYTF. CDR3 DNA: TGTGCCAGCTCAGAGCAGGGAGTCAATGGCTACACCTTC.

This chain connects TRBV4-3 to TRBJ2-1; TRBD2 matches 13 bases. CDR1 and CDR2 from the germline V gene are LGHNA and YSLEER. This CDR3 has 15 amino acids. J lost 7 bases, V lost 4 bases, and 4 bases had no gene match. The CDR3 DNA reads as TGCGCCAGCAGCCCAGGGACTAGCGGGGTTAATGAGCAGTTCTTC. It encodes CASSPGTSGVNEQFF.